One T cell receptor beta chain is described in this entry. Its cognate antigen has yet to be identified. No base-level quality is on record; no much larger clone is a single base apart. The data are from a study of CD8+ T cells in alopecia areata (dated by TCRdb to the late 2010s). Study-wide context: The treated patients took part in an open-label pilot trial in which moderate-to-severe alopecia areata was treated with oral tofacitinib at 5 to 10 mg twice daily. Tofacitinib was administered for 6 to 18 months, and 6 months of follow-up off drug were then conducted to assess delayed response and recurrence. The SALT score, which quantifies the percentage of affected scalp surface area, was used to measure disease severity in treated patients. The study used high-throughput TCRbeta sequencing to examine T cell clonal expansion in alopecia areata, in both the C3H/HeJ mouse model and human patients. Scalp tissue and sorted CD4+ and CD8+ peripheral blood T cells from patchy and totalis/universalis alopecia areata patients and from healthy controls were covered by human TCRbeta sequencing. Tofacitinib-treated patients had biopsies at baseline and at 4 and 24 weeks of treatment, with a later scalp biopsy in several patients. Scalp clonality was compared among normal scalp (n=4), patchy alopecia areata scalp (n=8), and alopecia totalis/universalis scalp (n=8). RNA came from the PAXgene miRNA kit for fixed scalp, the miRNeasy kit for PBMCs, and the RNeasy kit for mouse skin. TCRbeta CDR3 regions were amplified by immunoSEQ multiplex PCR with 35 Vbeta forward and 13 Jbeta reverse primers. What the authors observed across the whole study: Scalp clonality and the number of expanded CD8+ clones among the top 100 scalp clones were significantly decreased by tofacitinib. Unlike mouse skin, where gammadelta T cells dominate, normal human skin contains resident alphabeta T cells that get sequenced too, which complicates analysis of the scalp TCR repertoire. Compared with normal scalp, lesional scalp had higher clonality and more expanded CD8+ clones, particularly in alopecia totalis/universalis, a pattern that suggests antigenic drive. Many expanded lesional clones persisted in scalp and blood during tofacitinib treatment, which may partly explain relapse after stopping treatment. The treated cohort was small, with a single nonresponder, so links between baseline CD8+ expansion and response need larger studies. Shared TCR sequences between patients were less evident than in mice, which may be partly attributable to HLA diversity in the patient population.

To prepare the library, the immunoSEQ multiplex PCR assay was applied. For TCR sequencing, RNA was extracted from every sample and reverse transcribed into cDNA to serve as template. First-strand cDNA was synthesized using SuperScript III with a 2:1 mix of oligo-dT and random hexamers. A synthetic immune receptor repertoire was used to assess amplification bias, and residual bias was removed computationally. The authors' analysis ran thus. Raw reads were preprocessed to remove errors, and CDR3 was defined according to IMGT conventions as the region from the conserved cysteine to phenylalanine. Clonality was calculated as 1 minus Shannon entropy normalized by log2 of the number of productive unique TCRs. Scalp TCRbeta sequences were cross-referenced with sorted blood CD4 and CD8 repertoires so that the CD4 or CD8 identity of scalp clones could be inferred. TCRdb holds this immuneACCESS table with in-frame rearrangements only. Some clones are missing; in checked studies, unresolved V genes explain under half, and the rest has no known cause. The DNA was the basis for D and trimming; V, J and clone size are from that table. The sample contains some 200,000 clones, 60% to 70% of them found a single time. The leading ten clones occupy about 3.5% of the sample.

Taken with the paper, the label for time point translates to: about 4 weeks on oral tofacitinib. In the paper's terms, the treatment or condition label means: oral pan-JAK inhibitor, 5-10 mg twice daily. From alopecia areata patients, peripheral blood was collected along with lesional scalp punch biopsies. PBMCs were separated by density centrifugation and stained for CD3, CD4 and CD8, after which CD4+ and CD8+ T cells were sorted on a FACSAria. Sequences LNHDA (CDR1) and SQIVND (CDR2) are obtained from the germline V gene (reference sequence). V and J lose 3 bases and 7 bases, and a span of 15 bases separates them. The CDR3 measures 14 amino acids from cysteine to phenylalanine. The CDR3 DNA has 42 bases and is translated from base 1.

Sequenced material: CD4+ T cells sorted from blood, taken at week 4, from a patient treated with tofacitinib. The chain was built from TRBV19 and TRBJ1-1; the D gene is perhaps TRBD1, from 6 matching bases. The TCR sequence derives from a human donor with alopecia areata. This receptor carries the CDR3 CASSISGGAGEAFF. The nucleotide sequence is TGTGCCAGTAGTATTAGCGGGGGCGCGGGTGAAGCTTTCTTT.